A single sample is the source of the 15 T cell receptor beta chains below, sequenced in a study of beta chain features in type 1 diabetes. The study reverse transcribed the entire isolated RNA, so it sequenced expressed TCRB transcripts. Generated by immunoSEQ multiplex PCR, the TCRdb table keeps only in-frame clones and is missing some. The profile shows around 250,000 clones, 11% to 15% of them singletons. Source material: naive CD4+ T cells from blood. The source of these receptors is a woman between 40 and 50 years old in good health.

In its sample, this clone was seen a few times. The chain employs TRBV29-1 and TRBJ2-5; 7 nucleotides align to TRBD2. The CDR3 is 12 residues long. The germline V gene encodes CDR1 SQVTM and CDR2 ANQGSEA. V dropped 2 bases and J dropped 4; count of bases not matched to a gene: 1. CDR3 protein: CSVELAVETQYF. CDR3 coding DNA: TGCAGCGTTGAACTAGCGGTAGAGACCCAGTACTTC.

The chain joins TRBV6-5 to TRBJ2-2; 11 bases match TRBD2. Germline V gene data show CDR1 as MNHEY and CDR2 as SVGAGI. The CDR3 extends over 14 amino acids. With V trimmed by 2 bases and J by 15 bases, 8 bases remained unmatched. The DNA of the CDR3 is TGTGCCAGCAGTTACGCTAGCGGGGGGTCGTCATTGTTTTTT. It encodes CASSYASGGSSLFF.

This clone was counted a few times. This rearrangement joins TRBV2 to TRBJ1-2; the D gene is possibly TRBD1 (6 bases). Germline V lookup: CDR1 SNHLY, CDR2 FYNNEI. The CDR3 is 12 residues long. V was trimmed by 10 bases and J by 7 bases, leaving 16 bases between them. CDR3 DNA: TGTGCCAAAGCGACAGGCCTCGCTGGCTACACCTTC. As protein: CAKATGLAGYTF.

This clone came up many times. Here the CDR3 DNA reads TGCAGCGTTGGGGCAGGGCCCGAGCAGTACTTC. Translating it yields CSVGAGPEQYF. V is TRBV29-1 and J is TRBJ2-7, with a weak D call TRBD1 (5 bases). Germline CDR1 SQVTM, CDR2 ANQGSEA. Trimming removed 4 bases from V and 6 bases from J, with 10 bases in between. CDR3 length equals 11 residues.

CDR3 loop: CASRGTGVGHGYTF. The CDR3 DNA sequence: TGTGCCAGCAGGGGTACAGGGGTAGGACATGGCTACACCTTC. This chain uses TRBV6-1 with TRBJ1-2; 7 nucleotides match TRBD1. The V gene's germline CDR1 is MNHNS and CDR2 SASEGT. With 6 bases clipped from V and 6 bases from J, the junction kept 10 bases outside the gene matches. There are 14 residues in the CDR3.

DNA for the CDR3: TGTGCCAGCAGCCGGACTAGCGGGAGCAATGAGCAGTTCTTC. It translates to CASSRTSGSNEQFF. This chain links TRBV9 with TRBJ2-1, with 13 bases fitting TRBD2. Germline lookup yields CDR1 SGDLS and CDR2 YYNGEE. The V gene end was trimmed by 4 bases and the J gene end by 6 bases; junction bases not matched to a gene: 1. This CDR3 has 14 residues.

This clone was counted a few times. The chain employs TRBV19 and TRBJ2-3; TRBD2 is a possible D gene (6 bases). Germline V gene lookup returns CDR1 LNHDA and CDR2 SQIVND (reference sequence). Trimming stripped 7 bases from V and 0 bases from J, with 20 bases between. CDR3 length: 17 residues. The CDR3, as DNA: TGTGCCAGTACAGCCCTCCGGACTAAAACTAGCACAGATACGCAGTATTTT. Its translation: CASTALRTKTSTDTQYF.

In its sample, this clone was seen a few times. This chain joins TRBV6-6 and TRBJ2-5; a weak D match, TRBD2 (5 bases). Germline CDR1 MNHNY, CDR2 SVGAGI (reference sequence). The CDR3 contains 14 residues. Trimming removed 5 bases from V and 5 bases from J, with 15 bases in between. CDR3 in DNA: TGTGCCAGCAGTACTCGGGGTAGTTTGGAGACCCAGTACTTC. As protein: CASSTRGSLETQYF.

The chain joins TRBV6-1 to TRBJ2-4; unclear D gene. The ends were cut back, 1 base at V and 4 bases at J, with 8 bases in the middle. The length of the CDR3 is 14 residues. CDR1 and CDR2 from the germline V gene are MNHNS and SASEGT. The CDR3 here is CASSEVLSKNIQYF. DNA of the CDR3: TGTGCCAGCAGTGAAGTTCTCTCGAAAAACATTCAGTACTTC.

This sequence joins TRBV9 and TRBJ1-3; weak D call: TRBD1 (5 bases). Germline-derived CDR1 and CDR2 are SGDLS and YYNGEE. This CDR3 contains 15 residues. V lost 2 bases and J 0 bases, leaving 9 bases between the germline ends. In DNA, the CDR3 is TGTGCCAGCAGCGTGGCCGACAGCTCTGGAAACACCATATATTTT. It yields the protein CASSVADSSGNTIYF.

Only a few counts were recorded for this clone. The chain uses TRBV5-1 and TRBJ2-5, with a weak D call TRBD1 (6 bases). With the DNA end fitting TRBJ2-7 better, the J assignment may be wrong. The CDR3 covers 14 residues. The V gene's germline CDR1 is SGHRS and CDR2 YFSETQ. Here the CDR3 reads CASSFRGGAYEQYF. CDR3 bases: TGCGCCAGCAGCTTCAGAGGGGGTGCGTACGAGCAGTACTTC.

The V gene is TRBV5-1, the J gene TRBJ1-1; TRBD1 might be the D (6 bases). The V end lost 2 bases, the J end lost 8 bases, and 13 bases lay between the germline ends. Germline V gene sequence: CDR1 SGHRS, CDR2 YFSETQ. This CDR3 has 13 residues. In DNA form, the CDR3 reads TGCGCCAGCAGCTTCACCGGACAGCCCGAAGCTTTCTTT. This translates into CASSFTGQPEAFF.

The chain employs TRBV10-3 and TRBJ2-3, with 10 nucleotides matching TRBD2. Germline trimming cut 6 bases from V and 4 bases from J; bases unmatched to any gene: 10. The CDR3 has 16 residues. CDR1 and CDR2 (germline): ENHRY, SYGVKD. The DNA for the CDR3 is TGTGCCATCAGGAGGGGGCAGCGGGGGGGCCCAGATACGCAGTATTTT. It codes for CAIRRGQRGGPDTQYF.

The chain's CDR3 is CASSTSGGPTQYF. The DNA for the CDR3 is TGTGCCAGTAGTACAAGCGGGGGGCCCACCCAGTACTTC. The chain carries TRBV19 and TRBJ2-5; 9 nucleotides match TRBD2. This CDR3 is 13 amino acids long. Germline values: CDR1 LNHDA, CDR2 SQIVND (reference sequence). V gave up 4 bases and J gave up 8 bases; unmatched junction bases: 5.

The chain carries TRBV7-9 and TRBJ2-1; D might be TRBD1 (6 bases). V lost 3 bases and J lost 8, with 8 bases in between. The CDR3 runs to 12 residues. The germline V gene has CDR1 SEHNR and CDR2 FQNEAQ (reference sequence). The CDR3 DNA reads as TGTGCCAGCAGCTTTAAGGGGGATGAGCAGTTCTTC. Translation: CASSFKGDEQFF.